What follows are 3 T cell receptor beta chains derived from one specimen sequenced in a study of blood T cells in healthy people across ages. Primers used in a second PCR of roughly 7 to 12 cycles were a sample-barcoded 5' primer and a J-beta primer mix. One entry per CDR3 protein, called by TCRdb with MiXCR from the 5' RACE reads. The table shows about 1.4 million distinct CDR3 sequences, with 55% to 75% occurring only once. The source material was blood. These receptors originate from a young man in good health.

The V and J genes are TRBV7-6 and TRBJ1-1; a possible D gene is TRBD1 (5 bases). The V end was cut by 0 bases, the J end by 6 bases, with 8 bases between. Germline CDR1 reads SGHVS; CDR2 reads FNYEAQ. The CDR3 spans 13 residues. CDR3 protein: CASSLARDSEAFF. The CDR3 DNA follows: TGTGCCAGCAGCTTAGCCAGGGACTCTGAAGCTTTCTTT.

In DNA, the CDR3 is TGTGCCAGCAGCTTAGGTGGGGGGAAGACCCAGTACTTC. Residues: CASSLGGGKTQYF. The chain uses TRBV11-2 and TRBJ2-7; D is perhaps TRBD2 (6 bases). The J call could be wrong; TRBJ2-5 is a better fit for the DNA end. Looked up from germline, CDR1 is SGHAT and CDR2 is FQNNGV. There are 13 residues in the CDR3.

This clonotype was detected once. The chain has TRBV6-1 and TRBJ2-2, with D maybe TRBD2 (7 bases). Trimming left V 7 bases short and J 3 bases short, with 15 bases between. The CDR3 length is 15 residues. Germline lookup yields CDR1 MNHNS and CDR2 SASEGT. In DNA, the CDR3 is TGTGCCAGCAATGGGGGGGGCACGGACACCGGGGAGCTGTTTTTT. Translating it yields CASNGGGTDTGELFF.